The TCR beta chain under discussion was sequenced for a study of cytomegalovirus exposure and HLA in healthy donors. Findings and caveats of the study: The listing of some 170 TCR beta chains classed them as cytomegalovirus-associated. Later on, a genetic analysis was performed. It linked a missense variant in DCLRE1C with V- and J-gene trimming of TCR beta.

13 Jbeta primers and 60 Vbeta primers were used for the PCR. Libraries were prepared by immunoSEQ multiplex PCR; TCRdb keeps only in-frame clonotypes and omits some of them. The table includes about 160,000 clones, roughly 82% detected once. Germline CDR1 SGDLS, CDR2 YYNGEE. The CDR3 totals 15 residues. Trimming at V came to 0 bases and at J to 5 bases, leaving 3 bases not matched to a gene. About this clone: Its antigen is not identified.

Sequenced: PBMCs. The receptor comes from a girl aged 10 to 17 in good health and CMV-seropositive. This sequence joins TRBV9 and TRBJ2-1; TRBD2 aligns across 9 bases. The CDR3 DNA sequence: TGTGCCAGCAGCGTAGGGGGCGGGAGGGACAATGAGCAGTTCTTC. Its protein is CASSVGGGRDNEQFF.